Listed below are T cell receptor beta chains from one sample, sequenced in a study of blood T cell repertoires in COVID-19. The protocol was immunoSEQ multiplex PCR, while the TCRdb copy is restricted to in-frame clones and leaves out a portion. The sample yields 25,000 to 35,000 clones, 85% to 95% seen once. The sample was peripheral blood. Every receptor here comes from a woman in her seventies with COVID-19, enrolled during active disease. Both conserved end residues are part of each CDR3. The D gene is left open where the match is weak. Size values are once, few and many counts, or a class for expanded clones, and some rows have none.

TRBJ1-5	-	once	TRBV23-1	CASGLNQPQHF	TGCGCCAGCGGCCTCAATCAGCCCCAGCATTTT
TRBJ2-3	TRBD2	-	TRBV9	CASSVERGTSTDTQYF	TGTGCCAGCAGCGTAGAGCGGGGGACTAGCACAGATACGCAGTATTTT
TRBJ1-6	TRBD1	-	TRBV2	CASRVQGVGSPLHF	TGTGCCAGCAGGGTACAGGGGGTTGGTTCACCCCTCCACTTT
TRBJ2-5	TRBD2	-	TRBV28	CASSLLPPPGGVTETQYF	TGTGCCAGCAGTTTATTGCCCCCGCCGGGAGGGGTAACTGAGACCCAGTACTTC
TRBJ2-5	-	-	TRBV29-1	CSVDGDPWEVGTQYF	TGCAGCGTTGACGGGGACCCCTGGGAGGTTGGGACCCAGTACTTC
TRBJ1-1	-	-	TRBV27	CASSFDRSTEAFF	TGTGCCAGCAGTTTCGACAGGTCCACTGAAGCTTTCTTT
TRBJ2-1	-	-	TRBV3-1/TRBV3-2	CASSLKGVDEQFF	TGTGCCAGCAGCCTCAAAGGGGTAGATGAGCAGTTCTTC
TRBJ2-5	TRBD2	-	TRBV6-6	CASSPRVAGSSGETQYF	TGTGCCAGCAGTCCAAGGGTAGCGGGCTCCTCGGGAGAGACCCAGTACTTC
TRBJ2-7	-	-	TRBV18	CASSPAAASGEAQYF	TGTGCCAGCTCACCAGCCGCCGCGAGCGGAGAGGCCCAGTACTTC
TRBJ2-1	TRBD1	-	TRBV6-6	CASSYLGQGANEQFF	TGTGCCAGCAGTTACCTCGGACAGGGGGCTAATGAGCAGTTCTTC
TRBJ2-7	TRBD2	-	TRBV28	CASSLSSGRSYF	TGTGCCAGCAGTTTGTCTAGCGGGAGGTCTTACTTC
TRBJ2-2	-	-	TRBV2	CASSGQANTGELFF	TGTGCCAGCAGTGGACAAGCGAACACCGGGGAGCTGTTTTTT
TRBJ1-1	-	once	TRBV10-3	CAIRYQGPNTEAFF	TGTGCCATCAGGTACCAGGGGCCGAACACTGAAGCTTTCTTT
TRBJ2-1	TRBD2	-	TRBV20-1	CSASSAGVNEQFF	TGCAGTGCTAGTTCAGCGGGAGTCAATGAGCAGTTCTTC
TRBJ2-2	-	-	TRBV18	CASSPQTGELFF	TGTGCCAGCTCACCCCAGACCGGGGAGCTGTTTTTT
TRBJ1-5	-	-	TRBV4-1	CASSQDPRINQPQHF	TGCGCCAGCAGCCAAGACCCCAGGATCAATCAGCCCCAGCATTTT
TRBJ1-1	-	once	TRBV12-3/TRBV12-4	CASSLVAEAFF	TGTGCCAGCAGTTTAGTCGCTGAAGCTTTCTTT
TRBJ2-1	-	-	TRBV30	CAWSVISVSPSIGYNEQFF	TGTGCCTGGAGTGTGATTAGCGTAAGTCCTTCCATCGGCTACAATGAGCAGTTCTTC
TRBJ1-5	-	once	TRBV6-5	CASIGESNQPQHF	TGTGCCAGCATCGGGGAGAGCAATCAGCCCCAGCATTTT
TRBJ1-1	-	-	TRBV18	CASSPNGGNTEAFF	TGTGCCAGCTCACCCAATGGAGGTAACACTGAAGCTTTCTTT
TRBJ2-7	TRBD2	-	TRBV7-2	CASSRGLAGSYEQYF	TGTGCCAGCAGCAGGGGACTAGCGGGCTCCTACGAGCAGTACTTC
TRBJ1-5	-	few	TRBV2	CASTRTGDYSNQPQHF	TGTGCCAGCACCCGGACGGGGGACTATAGCAATCAGCCCCAGCATTTT
TRBJ1-5	-	-	TRBV7-2	CASSRTGNNQPQHF	TGTGCCAGCAGCCGGACGGGGAACAATCAGCCCCAGCATTTT
TRBJ2-5	TRBD2	-	TRBV5-1	CASSLLSGVQETQYF	TGCGCCAGCAGCCTTCTGAGCGGGGTCCAAGAGACCCAGTACTTC
TRBJ2-7	-	-	TRBV7-8	CASSRTGIASYEQYF	TGTGCCAGCAGTAGAACAGGGATTGCCTCCTACGAGCAGTACTTC
TRBJ2-7	-	-	TRBV3-1/TRBV3-2	CASSQELRTSYEQYF	TGTGCCAGCAGCCAAGAGCTGCGGACATCCTACGAGCAGTACTTC
TRBJ2-3	TRBD2	-	TRBV19	CASRLAAANTDTQYF	TGTGCCAGTAGACTAGCGGCCGCAAACACAGATACGCAGTATTTT
TRBJ1-4	-	-	TRBV7-9	CASSLVLGVGEKLFF	TGTGCCAGCAGCTTAGTATTGGGAGTCGGCGAAAAACTGTTTTTT
TRBJ2-1	-	-	TRBV6-6	CASSFINNEQFF	TGTGCCAGCAGTTTCATCAACAATGAGCAGTTCTTC
TRBJ2-1	-	-	TRBV9	CASRGLYNEQFF	TGTGCCAGCAGGGGACTCTACAATGAGCAGTTCTTC
TRBJ2-5	-	-	TRBV28	CASSRDQGRETQYF	TGTGCCAGCAGCCGAGACCAGGGTCGGGAGACCCAGTACTTC
TRBJ1-2	-	-	TRBV2	CASLWQVPAEGYTF	TGTGCCAGCTTGTGGCAGGTGCCCGCCGAGGGCTACACCTTC
TRBJ1-1	-	once	TRBV28	CASTWGPTNTEAFF	TGTGCCAGCACCTGGGGGCCGACGAACACTGAAGCTTTCTTT
TRBJ2-7	TRBD1	-	TRBV9	CASSERTGYSYEQYF	TGTGCCAGCAGCGAGAGGACAGGGTACTCCTACGAGCAGTACTTC
TRBJ2-7	TRBD1	-	TRBV6-5	CASSGQGGFDEQYF	TGTGCCAGCAGCGGACAGGGAGGTTTCGACGAGCAGTACTTC
TRBJ2-1	TRBD1	-	TRBV11-3	CASSLGQGYTYNEQFF	TGTGCCAGCAGCTTGGGACAGGGGTACACCTACAATGAGCAGTTCTTC
TRBJ2-2	-	-	TRBV24-1	CATTVGADGELFF	TGTGCCACCACGGTAGGGGCGGACGGGGAGCTGTTTTTT
TRBJ2-7	-	-	TRBV28	CASSAELGGREQYF	TGTGCCAGCAGCGCCGAATTAGGGGGTAGGGAGCAGTACTTC
TRBJ2-7	-	-	TRBV3-1/TRBV3-2	CASTSSVTPHEQYF	TGTGCCAGCACCTCCTCTGTGACTCCCCACGAGCAGTACTTC
TRBJ1-6	TRBD1	-	TRBV19	CASQQGASSYNSPLHF	TGTGCCAGTCAACAGGGGGCTAGTTCCTATAATTCACCCCTCCACTTT
TRBJ2-7	-	-	TRBV29-1	CSVVSRGVGEQYF	TGCAGCGTTGTGTCCAGGGGCGTGGGCGAGCAGTACTTC
TRBJ2-1	-	-	TRBV6-6	CASSYEGNEQFF	TGTGCCAGCAGTTACGAGGGCAATGAGCAGTTCTTC
TRBJ2-6	-	-	TRBV19	CASSMEGRSFSGANVLTF	TGTGCCAGTAGTATGGAGGGCAGGAGTTTCTCTGGGGCCAACGTCCTGACTTTC
TRBJ2-1	-	-	TRBV25-1	CASSESIASYNEQFF	TGTGCCAGCAGTGAATCGATAGCGTCCTACAATGAGCAGTTCTTC
TRBJ2-7	TRBD1	-	TRBV28	CASSSGQGRSYEQYF	TGTGCCAGCAGTTCAGGACAGGGGAGGTCCTACGAGCAGTACTTC
TRBJ2-3	-	-	TRBV7-7	CASSLISVGTGSSDTQYF	TGTGCTAGCAGCTTAATCAGTGTCGGAACAGGCTCCTCAGATACGCAGTATTTT
TRBJ2-7	-	-	TRBV19	CASKAGSSYEQYF	TGTGCCAGTAAGGCGGGGAGCTCCTACGAGCAGTACTTC
TRBJ1-2	TRBD1	-	TRBV19	CASGDRFYGYTF	TGTGCCAGTGGGGACAGATTCTATGGCTACACCTTC
TRBJ2-7	TRBD1	-	TRBV7-3	CASSVSGPQGAKDEQYF	TGTGCCAGCAGCGTAAGCGGCCCACAGGGGGCTAAGGACGAGCAGTACTTC
TRBJ2-1	TRBD2	-	TRBV7-6	CASSLDSGTSGRGYNEQFF	TGTGCCAGCAGCTTAGATTCCGGGACTAGCGGGAGGGGCTACAATGAGCAGTTCTTC
TRBJ2-1	TRBD1	-	TRBV5-1	CASSLVTGAYNEQFF	TGCGCCAGCAGCTTAGTGACAGGGGCTTACAATGAGCAGTTCTTC
TRBJ1-3	-	-	TRBV2	CASTRGSGNTIYF	TGTGCCAGCACCCGGGGGTCGGGAAACACCATATATTTT
TRBJ1-4	TRBD1	-	TRBV7-9	CASSFPTGDAGKLFF	TGTGCCAGCAGCTTCCCCACAGGGGACGCAGGAAAACTGTTTTTT
TRBJ2-2	-	-	TRBV10-1	CASSVSLAFRELFF	TGCGCCAGCAGTGTAAGTCTGGCTTTTAGGGAGCTGTTTTTT